The 20 T cell receptor beta chains below come from one sample, sequenced in a study of T cell responses to AZD1222 COVID-19 vaccine (dated by TCRdb to the early 2020s). The time point label, as the study defines it: baseline before first vaccination. The library came from the immunoSEQ multiplex PCR assay. This is the immuneACCESS table as TCRdb keeps it, with only in-frame sequences that have V and J called. A part of the clones is gone; compared with another copy, unresolved V genes explain less than half, and the rest is unexplained. In this sample the table shows roughly 160,000 clones, over 80% of which occur a single time. The ten largest clones capture less than 2.5% of the sample. Sequenced material: peripheral blood, taken on day 0 of AZD1222 vaccination. These receptors originate from an adult in good health.

In DNA form, the CDR3 reads TGTGCCAGCAGCCAATCAAGGGGAGGAGGTGGTGGCTACACCTTC. It translates to CASSQSRGGGGGYTF. J is TRBJ1-2 and V is TRBV3-1 (or the pseudogene TRBV3-2), with a tentative D call TRBD1 (5 bases). Trimming pared 2 bases from V and 7 bases from J, leaving 17 bases between. Germline assignment: CDR1 LGHDT and CDR2 YNNKEL (reference sequence). The CDR3 spans 15 residues.

The V and J genes are TRBV19 and TRBJ2-1; TRBD2 aligns across 14 bases. Germline-derived CDR1 and CDR2 are LNHDA and SQIVND (reference sequence). The CDR3 extends over 16 amino acids. V was clipped by 3 bases and J by 10 bases; unmatched bases: 8. The CDR3 reads CASSIGGTSGRWEQFF. The DNA for the CDR3 is TGTGCCAGTAGTATCGGCGGGACTAGCGGGAGATGGGAGCAGTTCTTC.

This rearrangement joins TRBV6-2 or TRBV6-3 to TRBJ2-5; D is possibly TRBD2 (5 bases). CDR1 is MNHEY, CDR2 SVGEGT, per germline. The CDR3 has 13 residues. V lost 2 bases, J lost 4 bases, and 8 bases lay in between. CDR3 coding DNA: TGTGCCAGCAGTTACGTGCTAGCAGAGACCCAGTACTTC. Its translation: CASSYVLAETQYF.

The V call is TRBV25-1, the J call TRBJ1-3; D gene uncertain. Between the trimmed V and J ends, which lost 1 base and 7 bases, there was a span of 14 bases. The CDR3 loop spans 15 amino acids. Germline-derived CDR1 and CDR2 are MGHDK and SYGVNS. The CDR3 region is CASSESGGLANTIYF. The DNA of the CDR3 is TGTGCCAGCAGTGAATCTGGCGGCCTGGCCAACACCATATATTTT. The full variable domain, in which reference TRBV25-1 and TRBJ1-3 provide the parts outside the CDR3, is EADIYQTPRYLVIGTGKKITLECSQTMGHDKMYWYQQDPGMELHLIHYSYGVNSTEKGDLSSESTVSRIRTEHFPLTLESARPSHTSQYLCASSESGGLANTIYFGEGSWLTVV.

The chain uses TRBV2 and TRBJ1-1, with D tentatively TRBD1 (5 bases). Trimming shortened V by 2 bases and J by 6 bases, and 7 bases separated the two germline ends. The CDR3 runs to 12 residues. Per germline, CDR1 SNHLY and CDR2 FYNNEI. CDR3: CASSEQGPEAFF. The CDR3 DNA reads as TGTGCCAGCAGTGAACAGGGTCCTGAAGCTTTCTTT.

J is TRBJ1-5 and V is TRBV19, with a possible D match to TRBD1 (6 bases). CDR1 and CDR2 from the germline V gene are LNHDA and SQIVND (reference sequence). The CDR3 totals 18 residues. V was clipped by 3 bases and J by 0 bases, with 18 bases between them. As DNA, the CDR3 is TGTGCCAGTAGTATTCGTCCGACAGGACCAAATAGCAATCAGCCCCAGCATTTT. As protein: CASSIRPTGPNSNQPQHF. The full variable domain, with the rest looked up from reference TRBV19 and TRBJ1-5, is DGGITQSPKYLFRKEGQNVTLSCEQNLNHDAMYWYRQDPGQGLRLIYYSQIVNDFQKGDIAEGYSVSREKKESFPLTVTSAQKNPTAFYLCASSIRPTGPNSNQPQHFGDGTRLSIL.

The V and J genes are TRBV2 and TRBJ1-2; no clear D. Trimming removed 6 bases from V and 1 base from J, with 9 bases in between. This CDR3 is built from 13 residues. Germline V CDR1 and CDR2: SNHLY, FYNNEI. CDR3 loop: CASRPTGNYGYTF. DNA of the CDR3: TGTGCCAGCAGACCTACGGGTAACTATGGCTACACCTTC. Together with reference TRBV2 and TRBJ1-2, the CDR3 gives the full variable domain: EPEVTQTPSHQVTQMGQEVILRCVPISNHLYFYWYRQILGQKVEFLVSFYNNEISEKSEIFDDQFSVERPDGSNFTLKIRSTKLEDSAMYFCASRPTGNYGYTFGSGTRLTVV.

The chain links TRBV6-4 to TRBJ2-2; 8 nucleotides match TRBD1. The CDR3 extends over 15 amino acids. The germline CDR1 and CDR2 sequences are MRHNA and SNTAGT. The V segment lost 6 bases and the J segment 3 bases; nucleotides outside the gene matches: 6. The CDR3 here is CASSVDRADTGELFF. The CDR3 region has the DNA TGTGCCAGCAGCGTGGACAGGGCCGACACCGGGGAGCTGTTTTTT.

In this sample, this clone turned up a few times. The chain employs TRBV19 and TRBJ1-1, with D perhaps TRBD1 (6 bases). This CDR3 has 14 residues. Between the trimmed V and J ends, which lost 3 bases and 1 base, there was a span of 9 bases. Germline V CDR1 and CDR2: LNHDA, SQIVND (reference sequence). The CDR3 sequence: CASSISGQNTEAFF. DNA for the CDR3: TGTGCCAGTAGTATCTCGGGACAGAACACTGAAGCTTTCTTT.

In its sample, this clone was seen a few times. This chain connects TRBV6-2 or TRBV6-3 to TRBJ1-5; weak D call: TRBD1 (5 bases). This CDR3 has 16 amino acids. Per the germline V gene, CDR1 is MNHEY and CDR2 is SVGEGT. The germline V and J ends were trimmed by 3 bases and 5 bases, with 17 bases remaining between them. The DNA for the CDR3 is TGTGCCAGCAGTTATCGGTCTAGCAGGGATGATCAGCCCCAGCATTTT. Translating gives CASSYRSSRDDQPQHF.

This chain links TRBV28 with TRBJ1-1, with TRBD1 matching 7 bases. J lost 2 bases, V lost 2 bases, and 14 bases had no gene match. Looked up from germline, CDR1 is MDHEN and CDR2 is SYDVKM. The CDR3 length is 18 residues. CDR3 nucleotides: TGTGCCAGCAGTTTAACCCGGGACAGCACTAGATTTAACACTGAAGCTTTCTTT. Residues: CASSLTRDSTRFNTEAFF.

The rearrangement links TRBV19 to TRBJ1-5; 7 nucleotides line up with TRBD1. After removal of 5 bases from V and 6 bases from J, the junction contained 7 bases not matched to a gene. The CDR3 contains 14 residues. The V gene's germline CDR1 is LNHDA and CDR2 SQIVND (reference sequence). CDR3 in DNA: TGTGCCAGTAGTGGACAGGTCCTTGGTCAGCCCCAGCATTTT. This sequence encodes CASSGQVLGQPQHF.

This chain connects TRBV27 to TRBJ1-1; tentatively, D is TRBD1 (5 bases). V lost 5 bases, J lost 8 bases, and 18 bases lay in between. The CDR3 length is 14 residues. Germline loops: CDR1 MNHEY, CDR2 SMNVEV (reference sequence). Written as DNA, the CDR3 is TGTGCCAGCAGTCTTTCGGAGGGGAAGCCCGAAGCTTTCTTT. Its translation: CASSLSEGKPEAFF.

This clone has just a few counts. The chain has TRBV6-5 and TRBJ1-2; a possible D gene is TRBD1 (6 bases). The CDR3 totals 15 residues. V lost 7 bases and J lost 0, with 15 bases in between. Germline CDR1 MNHEY, CDR2 SVGAGI. The CDR3 here is CASTEGGVANYGYTF. In DNA form, the CDR3 reads TGTGCCAGCACCGAAGGGGGGGTTGCTAACTATGGCTACACCTTC.

This clone was seen only a few times. The V and J genes are TRBV15 and TRBJ1-1; no reliable D call. Germline values: CDR1 LNHNV, CDR2 YYDKDF (reference sequence). V was clipped by 0 bases and J by 3 bases, with 11 bases between them. The CDR3 is 15 amino acids. CDR3 DNA sequence: TGTGCCACCAGCAGAGATAAGGCGGACTACACTGAAGCTTTCTTT. Protein product: CATSRDKADYTEAFF.

The J gene is TRBJ1-2, the V gene TRBV7-3; D unresolved. This CDR3 is 13 amino acids long. CDR1 SGHTA and CDR2 FQGTGA come from the germline V gene. V lost 0 bases and J 10 bases, leaving 12 bases between the germline ends. CDR3 loop: CASSLTGGQHYTF. The CDR3, as DNA: TGTGCCAGCAGCTTAACGGGTGGGCAGCACTACACCTTC.

The chain couples TRBV5-6 to TRBJ2-4; D gene unclear. V was trimmed by 4 bases and J by 1 base, leaving 9 bases between them. The CDR3 totals 14 residues. Looked up from germline, CDR1 is SGHDT and CDR2 is YYEEEE. The CDR3 DNA follows: TGTGCCAGCAGCGCTGCCGTGGCCAAAAACATTCAGTACTTC. Protein sequence: CASSAAVAKNIQYF.

The J gene is TRBJ2-1, the V gene TRBV20-1; D is ambiguous. CDR1 is DFQATT, CDR2 SNEGSKA, per germline (reference sequence). The CDR3 runs to 11 residues. The germline V and J ends were trimmed by 1 base and 9 bases, with 7 bases remaining between them. Here the CDR3 reads CSARVVGEQFF. CDR3 DNA sequence: TGCAGTGCTAGAGTCGTAGGTGAGCAGTTCTTC.

The V call is TRBV7-6, the J call TRBJ1-3; the match to TRBD1 covers 7 bases. The ends lost 0 bases at V and 3 bases at J; junction bases unmatched: 8. Germline V gives CDR1 SGHVS, CDR2 FNYEAQ. The length of the CDR3 is 17 residues. The CDR3 nucleotides read TGTGCCAGCAGCTTAGCGGGAGGGGGCGGAATTGGAAACACCATATATTTT. Residues: CASSLAGGGGIGNTIYF.

The chain recombines TRBV18 with TRBJ2-1, with a possible D match to TRBD2 (6 bases). The CDR3 has 17 amino acids. With 3 bases removed from V and 3 bases from J, the gap between germline ends came to 18 bases. CDR1 and CDR2 (germline): KGHSH, LQKENI. CDR3 loop: CASSPFGGTPFYNEQFF. Written as DNA, the CDR3 is TGTGCCAGCTCACCGTTTGGCGGGACTCCGTTCTACAATGAGCAGTTCTTC. Full variable domain (missing parts from reference TRBV18 and TRBJ2-1): NAGVMQNPRHLVRRRGQEARLRCSPMKGHSHVYWYRQLPEEGLKFMVYLQKENIIDESGMPKERFSAEFPKEGPSILRIQQVVRGDSAAYFCASSPFGGTPFYNEQFFGPGTRLTVL.